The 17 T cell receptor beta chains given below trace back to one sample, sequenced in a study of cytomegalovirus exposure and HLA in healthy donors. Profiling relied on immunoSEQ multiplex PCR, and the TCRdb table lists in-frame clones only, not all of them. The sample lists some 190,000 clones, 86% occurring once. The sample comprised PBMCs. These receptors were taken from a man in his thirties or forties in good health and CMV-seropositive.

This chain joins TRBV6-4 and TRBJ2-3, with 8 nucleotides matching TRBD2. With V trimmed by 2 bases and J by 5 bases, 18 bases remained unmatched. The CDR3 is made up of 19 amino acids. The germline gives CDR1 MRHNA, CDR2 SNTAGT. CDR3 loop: CASSDPIYSGDEFKDTQYF. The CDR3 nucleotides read TGTGCCAGCAGTGACCCGATTTATAGCGGGGATGAATTCAAAGATACGCAGTATTTT.

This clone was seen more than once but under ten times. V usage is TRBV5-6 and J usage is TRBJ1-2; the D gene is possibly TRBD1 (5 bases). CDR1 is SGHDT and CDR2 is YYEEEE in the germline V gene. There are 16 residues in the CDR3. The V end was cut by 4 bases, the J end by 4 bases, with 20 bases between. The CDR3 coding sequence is TGTGCCAGCAGCCCCCTTGTGCCAGGGACCGGCTATGGCTACACCTTC. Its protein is CASSPLVPGTGYGYTF.

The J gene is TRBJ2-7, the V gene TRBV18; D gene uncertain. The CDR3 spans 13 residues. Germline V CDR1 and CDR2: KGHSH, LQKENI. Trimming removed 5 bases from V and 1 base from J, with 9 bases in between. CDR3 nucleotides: TGTGCCAGCTCAACCGAGCGATCCTACGAGCAGTACTTC. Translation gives CASSTERSYEQYF.

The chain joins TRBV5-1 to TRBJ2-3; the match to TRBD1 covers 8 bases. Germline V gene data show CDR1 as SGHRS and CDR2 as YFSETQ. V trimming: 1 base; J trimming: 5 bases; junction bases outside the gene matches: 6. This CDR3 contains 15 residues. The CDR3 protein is CASSLIQGEVDTQYF. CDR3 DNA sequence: TGCGCCAGCAGCTTGATACAGGGGGAGGTAGATACGCAGTATTTT.

In nucleotides, the CDR3 is TGTGCCAGCAGCCGAAGAAGAGAAGAGACCCAGTACTTC. Its translation is CASSRRREETQYF. The chain links TRBV7-2 to TRBJ2-5; the D is unclear. This CDR3 spans 13 amino acids. Trimming took 5 bases from V and 3 from J, leaving 10 bases between them. Germline V gives CDR1 SGHTA, CDR2 FQGNSA.

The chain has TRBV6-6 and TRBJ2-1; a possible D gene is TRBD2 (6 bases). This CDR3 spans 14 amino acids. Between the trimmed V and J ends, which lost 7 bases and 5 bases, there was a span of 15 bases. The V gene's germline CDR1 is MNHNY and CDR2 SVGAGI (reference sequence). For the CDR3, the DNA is TGTGCCAGCATTGCTCGCGGGGAGAACAATGAGCAGTTCTTC. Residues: CASIARGENNEQFF.

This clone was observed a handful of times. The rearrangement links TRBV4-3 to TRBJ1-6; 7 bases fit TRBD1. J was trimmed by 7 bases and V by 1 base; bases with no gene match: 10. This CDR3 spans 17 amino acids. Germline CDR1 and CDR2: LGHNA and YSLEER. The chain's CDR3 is CASSQGQGSTRNSPLHF. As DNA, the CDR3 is TGCGCCAGCAGCCAAGGACAGGGATCTACTAGAAATTCACCCCTCCACTTT.

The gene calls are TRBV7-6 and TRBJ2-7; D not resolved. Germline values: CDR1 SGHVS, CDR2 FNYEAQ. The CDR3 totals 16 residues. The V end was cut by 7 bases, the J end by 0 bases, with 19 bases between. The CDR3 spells CASTPRVDRSSYEQYF. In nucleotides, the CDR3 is TGTGCCAGCACCCCACGGGTGGACCGGAGCTCCTACGAGCAGTACTTC.

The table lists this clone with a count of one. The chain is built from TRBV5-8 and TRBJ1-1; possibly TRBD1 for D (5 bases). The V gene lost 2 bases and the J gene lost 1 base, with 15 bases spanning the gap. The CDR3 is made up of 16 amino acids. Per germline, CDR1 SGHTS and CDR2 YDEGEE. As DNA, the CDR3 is TGTGCCAGCAGCTTCTGGGGCGGCTCAACGAACACTGAAGCTTTCTTT. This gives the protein CASSFWGGSTNTEAFF. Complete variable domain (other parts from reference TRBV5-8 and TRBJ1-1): EAGVTQSPTHLIKTRGQQATLRCSPISGHTSVYWYQQALGLGLQFLLWYDEGEERNRGNFPPRFSGRQFPNYSSELNVNALELEDSALYLCASSFWGGSTNTEAFFGQGTRLTVV.

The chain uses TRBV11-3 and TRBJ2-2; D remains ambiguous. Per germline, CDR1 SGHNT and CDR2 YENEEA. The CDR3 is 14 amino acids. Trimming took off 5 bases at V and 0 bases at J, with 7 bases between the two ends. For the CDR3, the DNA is TGTGCCAGCAGCCCTGGGACGAACACCGGGGAGCTGTTTTTT. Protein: CASSPGTNTGELFF.

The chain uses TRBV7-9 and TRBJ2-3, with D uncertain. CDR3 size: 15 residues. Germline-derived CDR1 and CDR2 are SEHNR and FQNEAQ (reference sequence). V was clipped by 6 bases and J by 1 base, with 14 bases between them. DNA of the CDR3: TGTGCCAGCAGTCCGAGTGGTGGCGGCACAGATACGCAGTATTTT. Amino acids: CASSPSGGGTDTQYF. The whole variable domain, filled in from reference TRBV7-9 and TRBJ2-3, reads DTGVSQNPRHKITKRGQNVTFRCDPISEHNRLYWYRQTLGQGPEFLTYFQNEAQLEKSRLLSDRFSAERPKGSFSTLEIQRTEQGDSAMYLCASSPSGGGTDTQYFGPGTRLTVL.

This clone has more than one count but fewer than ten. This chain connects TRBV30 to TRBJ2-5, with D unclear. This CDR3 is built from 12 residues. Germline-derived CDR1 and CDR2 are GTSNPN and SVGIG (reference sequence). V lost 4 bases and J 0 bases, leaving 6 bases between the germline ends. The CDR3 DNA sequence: TGTGCCTGGACAGAGTACCAAGAGACCCAGTACTTC. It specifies CAWTEYQETQYF.

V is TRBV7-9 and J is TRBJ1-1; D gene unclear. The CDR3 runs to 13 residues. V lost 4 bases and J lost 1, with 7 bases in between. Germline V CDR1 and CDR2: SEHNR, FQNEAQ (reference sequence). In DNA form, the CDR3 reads TGTGCCAGCAGCTCCCCCCGGAACACTGAAGCTTTCTTT. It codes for CASSSPRNTEAFF. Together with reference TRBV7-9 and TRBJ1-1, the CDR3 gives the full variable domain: DTGVSQNPRHKITKRGQNVTFRCDPISEHNRLYWYRQTLGQGPEFLTYFQNEAQLEKSRLLSDRFSAERPKGSFSTLEIQRTEQGDSAMYLCASSSPRNTEAFFGQGTRLTVV.

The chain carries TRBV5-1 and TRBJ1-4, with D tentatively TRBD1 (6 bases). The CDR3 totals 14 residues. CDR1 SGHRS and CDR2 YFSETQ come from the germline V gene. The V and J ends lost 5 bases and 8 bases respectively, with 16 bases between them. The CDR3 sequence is CASRLGGPGEKLFF. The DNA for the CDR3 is TGCGCCAGCAGACTGGGGGGGCCGGGGGAAAAACTGTTTTTT.

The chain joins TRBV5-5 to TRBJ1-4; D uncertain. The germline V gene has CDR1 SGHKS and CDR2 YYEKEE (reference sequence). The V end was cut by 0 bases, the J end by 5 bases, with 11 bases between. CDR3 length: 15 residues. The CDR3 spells CASSLGGQPNEKLFF. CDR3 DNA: TGTGCCAGCAGCTTGGGGGGTCAACCGAATGAAAAACTGTTTTTT.

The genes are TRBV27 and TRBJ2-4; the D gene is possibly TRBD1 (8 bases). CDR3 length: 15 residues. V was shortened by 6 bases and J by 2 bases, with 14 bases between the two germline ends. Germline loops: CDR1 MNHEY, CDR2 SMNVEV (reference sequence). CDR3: CASRLQGGSKNIQYF. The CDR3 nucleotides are TGTGCCAGCAGGTTACAGGGGGGGTCCAAAAACATTCAGTACTTC.

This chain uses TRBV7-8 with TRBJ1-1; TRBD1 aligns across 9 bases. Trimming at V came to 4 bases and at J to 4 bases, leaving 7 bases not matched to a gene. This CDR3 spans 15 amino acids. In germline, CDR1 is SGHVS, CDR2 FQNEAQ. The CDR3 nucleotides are TGTGCCAGCAGCTCATCTAGGACAGGGGCCACTGAAGCTTTCTTT. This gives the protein CASSSSRTGATEAFF.